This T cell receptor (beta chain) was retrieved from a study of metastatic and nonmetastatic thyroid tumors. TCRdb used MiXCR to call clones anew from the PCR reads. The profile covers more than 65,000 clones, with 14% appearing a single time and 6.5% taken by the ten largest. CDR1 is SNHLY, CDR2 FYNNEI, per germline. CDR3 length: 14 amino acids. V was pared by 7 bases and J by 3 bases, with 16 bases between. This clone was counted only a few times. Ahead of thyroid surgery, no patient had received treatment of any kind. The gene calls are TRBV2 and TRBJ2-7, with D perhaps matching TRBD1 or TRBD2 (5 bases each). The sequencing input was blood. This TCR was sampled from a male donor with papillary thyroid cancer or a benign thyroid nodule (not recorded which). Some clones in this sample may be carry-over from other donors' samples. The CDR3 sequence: CASTPRGGGYEQYF. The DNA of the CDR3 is TGTGCCAGCACCCCTCGGGGTGGGGGCTACGAGCAGTACTTC.